A selection of T cell receptor beta chains follows, all from one sample in a study of CD8+ T cells in alopecia areata. Measured with immunoSEQ multiplex PCR; TCRdb has only the in-frame clones, and not every one. The sample has about 200,000 clones, around three fifths seen once. The specimen comprised CD4+ T cells sorted from blood, sampled at week 4, from a patient treated with tofacitinib. The receptors stem from a human donor with alopecia areata. CDR3s include the opening cysteine and the closing phenylalanine or tryptophan. Each record gives: V gene, clone size, J gene, D gene, CDR3 DNA, CDR3 protein. A D gene is named only where the DNA matches it firmly. Clone size is stated in some rows and not others, as once, few, many or a class when expanded.

TRBV29-1	-	TRBJ2-7	TRBD1	TGCAGCGTTGGGATCACAGGGGGCGGCGAGCAGTACTTC	CSVGITGGGEQYF
TRBV30	-	TRBJ1-2	-	TGTGCCTGGAGTGTGGACAGCCCGACGGATGGCTACACCTTC	CAWSVDSPTDGYTF
TRBV4-3	-	TRBJ2-4	-	TGCGCCAGCAGCCAAGGCAGGGGTACCAAAAACATTCAGTACTTC	CASSQGRGTKNIQYF
TRBV19	few	TRBJ1-6	-	TGTGCCAGTACGAGCAGCGAGGTTGCTTCACCCCTCCACTTT	CASTSSEVASPLHF
TRBV5-1	-	TRBJ2-3	TRBD2	TGCGCCAGCAGCCAGGCACTAGCGGGGGGCACAGATACGCAGTATTTT	CASSQALAGGTDTQYF
TRBV25-1	-	TRBJ2-3	-	TGTGCCAGCAGTAAGGCGGCCGGCACAGATACGCAGTATTTT	CASSKAAGTDTQYF
TRBV30	-	TRBJ1-1	TRBD1	TGTGCCTTCACCGGGACAGCTAACACTGAAGCTTTCTTT	CAFTGTANTEAFF
TRBV6-6	-	TRBJ2-3	-	TGTGCCAGCAGCCCCACGAGTGACACAGATACGCAGTATTTT	CASSPTSDTDTQYF
TRBV5-6	-	TRBJ2-1	-	TGTGCCAGCAGCTTGGCCAGGGCGGATGAGCAGTTCTTC	CASSLARADEQFF
TRBV29-1	-	TRBJ1-1	-	TGCAGCGTTGAAGATCTCGCGAGGGTCGAAGTCTCGTTT	CSVEDLARVEVSF
TRBV29-1	-	TRBJ1-4	-	TGCAGCGGGACAGATTCTAATGAAAAACTGTTTTTT	CSGTDSNEKLFF
TRBV6-6	-	TRBJ2-7	TRBD2	TGTGCCAGCAGTTATAGGCTAGCGGGGATCTCCTACGAGCAGTACTTC	CASSYRLAGISYEQYF
TRBV15	-	TRBJ2-3	-	TGTGCCACCAGTCCTAGACACACAGATACGCAGTATTTT	CATSPRHTDTQYF
TRBV15	once	TRBJ1-5	-	TGTGCCACCAGCACTATGGATAGGTACCGCAATCAGGCCCAGCATTTT	CATSTMDRYRNQAQHF
TRBV7-2	-	TRBJ1-4	TRBD1	TGTGCCAGCAGCAGAGGGACAGGGCCCGTCGAAAAACTGTTTTTT	CASSRGTGPVEKLFF
TRBV29-1	-	TRBJ1-2	-	TGCAGCGTTGATCAGGGAAACAGCGGGTATGGCTACACCTTC	CSVDQGNSGYGYTF
TRBV11-2	few	TRBJ2-6	-	TGTGCCAGCAGCTTAGGAGATGCTCCCCGCTCTGGGGCCAACGTCCTGACTTTC	CASSLGDAPRSGANVLTF
TRBV30	-	TRBJ1-5	-	TGTGCCTGGAGTTTTAAGGCCTTGGGCAATCAGCCCCAGCATTTT	CAWSFKALGNQPQHF
TRBV6-1	-	TRBJ1-6	-	TGTGCCAGCAGTGAAGCGCGGGGATCCTATAATTCACCCCTCCACTTT	CASSEARGSYNSPLHF
TRBV6-1	-	TRBJ2-1	TRBD1	TGTGCCAGCACCCACATGAGGGGGCGCGAGGAGCAGTTCTTC	CASTHMRGREEQFF
TRBV6-6	-	TRBJ1-5	-	TGTGCCAGCAGTTTCGGGGAGGGCAATCAGCCCCAGCATTTT	CASSFGEGNQPQHF
TRBV5-6	-	TRBJ1-1	-	TGTGCCAGCAGCTCTCCTGCAGGGGCTGGTTTCTTT	CASSSPAGAGFF
TRBV15	-	TRBJ1-6	TRBD1	TGTGCCACCAGCAGAGATAAGAGGCAGGGGGGTTCTATGAATTCACCCCTCCACTTT	CATSRDKRQGGSMNSPLHF
TRBV7-3	few	TRBJ2-1	TRBD1	TGTGCCAGCAGCACACAGACAGGGAAGACCTACAATGAGCAGTTCTTC	CASSTQTGKTYNEQFF
TRBV29-1	-	TRBJ2-5	-	TGCAGCGTTGCACAGCAAGAGACCCAGTACTTC	CSVAQQETQYF
TRBV5-1	-	TRBJ1-4	-	TGCGCCAGCAGCTTGGAGCAGGGTGAAAAACTGTTTTTT	CASSLEQGEKLFF
TRBV7-2	-	TRBJ2-7	-	TGTGCCAGCAGCTTACCAGGGTTCTACGAGCAGTACTTC	CASSLPGFYEQYF
TRBV10-3	few	TRBJ1-2	TRBD1	TGTGCCATCACGGGAGACAGGGGGCAGGACTATGGCTACACCTTC	CAITGDRGQDYGYTF
TRBV5-4	-	TRBJ2-3	TRBD1	TGTGCCAGCAGCTACCCTCCCGACAGGGGGTATTTT	CASSYPPDRGYF
TRBV6-1	-	TRBJ2-7	-	TGTGCCAGCAGTGAAGGGCCCTACTACGAGCAGTACTTC	CASSEGPYYEQYF
TRBV5-4	-	TRBJ1-2	TRBD1	TGTGCCAGCAGCCTGGCAGGTACAGGGGGCCACGGCTACACCTTC	CASSLAGTGGHGYTF
TRBV7-2	-	TRBJ2-6	-	TGTGCCAGCAGCCTCCTGGGTGCTGGGGCCAACGTCCTGACTTTC	CASSLLGAGANVLTF
TRBV6-5	many	TRBJ1-1	-	TGTGCCAGCAGTGAACAGAACACTGAAGCTTTCTTT	CASSEQNTEAFF
TRBV30	-	TRBJ1-3	TRBD1	TGTGCCTGGACAGGGGGGCCGACCGGAAACACCATATATTTT	CAWTGGPTGNTIYF
TRBV5-4	once	TRBJ2-5	-	TGTGCCAGCAGCGTAGACCCCGGGGAGACCCAGTACTTC	CASSVDPGETQYF
TRBV2	few	TRBJ2-7	TRBD1	TGTGCCAGCAGTTTTGACGGGACAGGGGTTTACGAGCAGTACTTC	CASSFDGTGVYEQYF